The T cell receptor (beta chain) under discussion was sequenced for a study of cytomegalovirus exposure and HLA in healthy donors. Study-wide results and limits: A later analysis by the authors found several of the most significant clusters apparently linked to common viral pathogens. CMV serostatus was the only immune exposure information that was available. Three CMV-associated chains were confirmed in vitro to be specific for CMV antigens.

With 60 Vbeta and 13 Jbeta primers, the PCR was carried out. TCRdb's copy holds only in-frame clones and misses some; the assay was immunoSEQ multiplex PCR. Among about 150,000 clones listed, around 75% were seen once. V lost 8 bases, J lost 5 bases, and 5 bases stayed unmatched. CDR3 length equals 13 residues. Germline CDR1 is MNHNS and CDR2 is SASEGT. Notes on this clone: The target antigen is unknown.

Donors showed nominal health when sampled, although they likely had unrecorded immune exposures. The receptor was derived from a man aged 25 to 40 in good health and CMV-seronegative. V and J are TRBV6-1 and TRBJ1-4, with 7 bases lining up with TRBD1. The sequenced sample consisted of PBMCs. The CDR3 DNA sequence: TGTGCCAGCTCAAAACAGGGGAATGAAAAACTGTTTTTT. Its protein is CASSKQGNEKLFF.